Only a few counts were recorded for the clone carrying this T cell receptor beta chain. Antigen specificity is unknown. The sample originates from a study of blood T cells in healthy people across ages. Study outcomes and limitations: Among long-lived donors, naive CD4+ cells were more numerous and diversity higher than in aged donors.

The CDR3 loop spans 14 amino acids. Trimming removed 7 bases at V and 1 base at J, with 14 bases between. Per the germline V gene, CDR1 is SGHTA and CDR2 is FQGNSA. Next came a second PCR, run for about 6 to 11 cycles, which used a sample-barcoded 5' primer along with a J-beta primer mix. Each TCR beta cDNA got a 12-nucleotide random molecular identifier. One entry per CDR3 protein, called by TCRdb with MiXCR from the 5' RACE reads. The sample includes 750,000 to 950,000 distinct CDR3 sequences, less than 70% of them seen just once. This sequence was found in an elderly man in good health. This chain uses TRBV7-2 with TRBJ2-7; no reliable D call. Sample: blood. The CDR3 reads CASTRRVLSYEQYF. The CDR3 nucleotides are TGTGCCAGCACCCGACGGGTACTTTCCTACGAGCAGTACTTC.